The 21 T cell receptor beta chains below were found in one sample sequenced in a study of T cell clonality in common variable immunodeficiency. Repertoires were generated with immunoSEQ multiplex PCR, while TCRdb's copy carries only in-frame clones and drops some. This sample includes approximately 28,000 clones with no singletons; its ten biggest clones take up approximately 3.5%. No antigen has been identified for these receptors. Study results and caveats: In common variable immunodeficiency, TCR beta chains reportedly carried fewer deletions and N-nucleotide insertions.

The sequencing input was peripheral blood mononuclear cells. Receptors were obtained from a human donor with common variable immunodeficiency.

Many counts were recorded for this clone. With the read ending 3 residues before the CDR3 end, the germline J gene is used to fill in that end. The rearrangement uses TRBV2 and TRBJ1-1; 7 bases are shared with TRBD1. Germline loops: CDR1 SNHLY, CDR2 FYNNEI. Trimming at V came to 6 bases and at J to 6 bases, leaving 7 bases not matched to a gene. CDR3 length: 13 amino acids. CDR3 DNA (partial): TGTGCCAGCAGCACGGACAGGCGCGCTGAA. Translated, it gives CASSTDRRAE. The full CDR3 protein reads CASSTDRRAEAFF.

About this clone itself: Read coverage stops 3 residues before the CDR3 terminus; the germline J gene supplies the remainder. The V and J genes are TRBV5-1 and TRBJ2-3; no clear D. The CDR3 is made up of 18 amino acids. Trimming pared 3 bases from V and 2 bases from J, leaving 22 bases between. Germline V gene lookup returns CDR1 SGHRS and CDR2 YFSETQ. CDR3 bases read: TGCGCCAGCAGCTGGAACCCGGGTCGACCGAGGTTCACAGATACG. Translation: CASSWNPGRPRFTDT. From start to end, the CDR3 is CASSWNPGRPRFTDTQYF.

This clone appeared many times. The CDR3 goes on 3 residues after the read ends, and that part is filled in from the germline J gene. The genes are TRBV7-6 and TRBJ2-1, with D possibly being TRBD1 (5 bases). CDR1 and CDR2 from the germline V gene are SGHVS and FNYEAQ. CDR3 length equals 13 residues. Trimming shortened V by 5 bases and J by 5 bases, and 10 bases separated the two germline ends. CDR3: CASSEVRDNEQFF. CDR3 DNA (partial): TGTGCCAGCAGCGAAGTCAGGGACAATGAG.

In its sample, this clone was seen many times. The CDR3 reads CASSLGYSGGDLNEQFF. The DNA read from the CDR3 is TGTGCCAGCAGCTTAGGATATAGCGGGGGGGACCTTAATGAG. The V and J genes are TRBV7-6 and TRBJ2-1; 11 bases are shared with TRBD2. The read ends 3 residues early relative to the CDR3; the germline J gene fills the gap. The J segment lost 7 bases and the V segment lost 1 base, leaving 9 bases of the junction unmatched. This CDR3 is built from 17 residues. CDR1 and CDR2 from the germline V gene are SGHVS and FNYEAQ.

The CDR3 protein is CASSLKVESPLHF. The sequenced CDR3 bases are TGTGCCAGCAGCTTAAAGGTCGAGTCACCC. This chain connects TRBV7-6 to TRBJ1-6; D gene uncertain. The read is 3 residues too short to cover the CDR3 end, so that end is filled in from the germline J gene. The CDR3 is made up of 13 amino acids. CDR1 SGHVS and CDR2 FNYEAQ come from the germline V gene. V was clipped by 2 bases and J by 10 bases, with 9 bases between them.

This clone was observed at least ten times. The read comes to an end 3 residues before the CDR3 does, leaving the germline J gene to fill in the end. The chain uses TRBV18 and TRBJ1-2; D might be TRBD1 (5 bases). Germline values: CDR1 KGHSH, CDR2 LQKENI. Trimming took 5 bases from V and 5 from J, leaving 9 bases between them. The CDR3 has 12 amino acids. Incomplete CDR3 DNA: TGTGCCAGCTCAGGGACTGGATATGGC. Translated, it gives CASSGTGYG. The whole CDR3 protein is CASSGTGYGYTF. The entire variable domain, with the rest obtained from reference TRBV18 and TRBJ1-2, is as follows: NAGVMQNPRHLVRRRGQEARLRCSPMKGHSHVYWYRQLPEEGLKFMVYLQKENIIDESGMPKERFSAEFPKEGPSILRIQQVVRGDSAAYFCASSGTGYGYTFGSGTRLTVV.

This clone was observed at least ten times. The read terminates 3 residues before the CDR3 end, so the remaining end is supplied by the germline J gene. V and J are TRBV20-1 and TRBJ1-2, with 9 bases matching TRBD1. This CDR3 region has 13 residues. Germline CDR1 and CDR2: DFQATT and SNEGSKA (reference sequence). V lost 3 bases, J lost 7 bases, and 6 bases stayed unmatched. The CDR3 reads CSASNTGGLGYTF. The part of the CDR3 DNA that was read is TGCAGTGCTAGTAATACAGGGGGCCTTGGC.

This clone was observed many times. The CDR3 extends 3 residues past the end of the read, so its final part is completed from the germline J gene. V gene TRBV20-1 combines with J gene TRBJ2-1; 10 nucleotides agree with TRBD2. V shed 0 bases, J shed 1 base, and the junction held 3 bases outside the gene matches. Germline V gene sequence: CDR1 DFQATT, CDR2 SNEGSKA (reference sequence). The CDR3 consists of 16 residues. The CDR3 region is CSARDLAGASYNEQFF. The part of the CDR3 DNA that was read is TGCAGTGCTAGAGATCTAGCGGGAGCATCCTACAATGAG.

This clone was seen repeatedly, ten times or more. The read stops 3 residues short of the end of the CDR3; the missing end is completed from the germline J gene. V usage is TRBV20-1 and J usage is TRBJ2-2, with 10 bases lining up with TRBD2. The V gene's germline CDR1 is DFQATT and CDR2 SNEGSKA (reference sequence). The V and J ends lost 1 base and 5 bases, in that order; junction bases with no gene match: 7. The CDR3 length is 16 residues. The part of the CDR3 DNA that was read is TGCAGTGCTAGAGCTAGCGGGAGAGCAAGGACCGGGGAG. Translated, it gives CSARASGRARTGE. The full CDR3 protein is CSARASGRARTGELFF.

The DNA read from the CDR3 is TGTGCCAGCACCCCACTAGCCGGGAAAGAGACC. Amino acid sequence: CASTPLAGKET. The CDR3 reads in full as CASTPLAGKETQYF. The V call is TRBV7-8, the J call TRBJ2-5; D perhaps matches TRBD2 (6 bases). Coverage ceases 3 residues before the CDR3 finishes, and the germline J gene fills in the end. Between the trimmed V and J ends, which lost 7 bases and 3 bases, there was a span of 15 bases. The CDR3 is 14 residues long. In germline, CDR1 is SGHVS, CDR2 FQNEAQ. Together with reference TRBV7-8 and TRBJ2-5, the CDR3 gives the full variable domain: GAGVSQSPRYKVAKRGQDVALRCDPISGHVSLFWYQQALGQGPEFLTYFQNEAQLDKSGLPSDRFFAERPEGSVSTLKIQRTQQEDSAVYLCASTPLAGKETQYFGPGTRLLVL.

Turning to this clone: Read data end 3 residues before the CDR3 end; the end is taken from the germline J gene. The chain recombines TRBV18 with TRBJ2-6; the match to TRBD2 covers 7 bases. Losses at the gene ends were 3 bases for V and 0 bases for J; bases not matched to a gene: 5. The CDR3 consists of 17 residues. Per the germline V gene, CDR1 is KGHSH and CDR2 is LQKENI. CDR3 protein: CASSPGTTASGANVLTF. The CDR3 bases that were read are TGTGCCAGCTCACCCGGGACTACCGCCTCTGGGGCCAACGTC.

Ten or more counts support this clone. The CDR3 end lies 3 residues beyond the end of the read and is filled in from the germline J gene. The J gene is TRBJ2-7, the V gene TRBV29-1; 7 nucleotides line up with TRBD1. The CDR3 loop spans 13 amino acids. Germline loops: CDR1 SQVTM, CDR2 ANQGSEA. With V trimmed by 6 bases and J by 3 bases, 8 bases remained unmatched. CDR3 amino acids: CSVGQTNLYEQYF. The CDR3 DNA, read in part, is TGCAGCGTGGGACAGACTAATCTCTACGAG.

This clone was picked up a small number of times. The CDR3 bases that were read are TGTGCCAGTACGGACAGGGGGTATAACAATGAG. This encodes CASTDRGYNNE. The full CDR3 reads CASTDRGYNNEQFF. The chain combines TRBV19 with TRBJ2-1, with 10 bases lining up with TRBD1. Coverage ceases 3 residues before the CDR3 finishes, and the germline J gene fills in the end. The CDR3 is made up of 14 amino acids. Germline V gives CDR1 LNHDA, CDR2 SQIVND (reference sequence). Germline trimming cut 7 bases from V and 5 bases from J; bases unmatched to any gene: 5.

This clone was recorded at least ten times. CDR3 DNA, as far as it was read: TGTGCCAGCTCACCGCTCGGACTAGCGGGAGGAGGGCCCGGGGAG. Translation gives CASSPLGLAGGGPGE. In full, the CDR3 reads CASSPLGLAGGGPGELFF. The gene calls are TRBV18 and TRBJ2-2; 14 bases agree with TRBD2. Read sequence stops 3 residues before the CDR3 end, and the germline J gene provides the missing end. The CDR3 is made up of 18 amino acids. Germline V gives CDR1 KGHSH, CDR2 LQKENI. V was pared by 3 bases and J by 6 bases, with 9 bases of the junction left unmatched.

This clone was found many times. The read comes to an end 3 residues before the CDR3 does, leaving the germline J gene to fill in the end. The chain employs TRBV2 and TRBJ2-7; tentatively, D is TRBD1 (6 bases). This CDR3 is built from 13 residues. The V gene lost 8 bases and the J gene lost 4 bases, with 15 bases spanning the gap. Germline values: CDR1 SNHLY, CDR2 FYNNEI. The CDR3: CASAMDSLYEQYF. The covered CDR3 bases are TGTGCCAGCGCTATGGACAGCCTTTACGAG. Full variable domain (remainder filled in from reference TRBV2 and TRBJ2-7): EPEVTQTPSHQVTQMGQEVILRCVPISNHLYFYWYRQILGQKVEFLVSFYNNEISEKSEIFDDQFSVERPDGSNFTLKIRSTKLEDSAMYFCASAMDSLYEQYFGPGTRLTVT.

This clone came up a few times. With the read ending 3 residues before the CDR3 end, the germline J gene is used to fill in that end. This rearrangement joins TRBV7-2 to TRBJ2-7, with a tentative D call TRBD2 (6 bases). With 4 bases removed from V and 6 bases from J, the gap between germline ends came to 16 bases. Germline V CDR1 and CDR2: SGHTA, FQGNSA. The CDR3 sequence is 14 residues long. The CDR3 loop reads CASSSSGGAPEQYF. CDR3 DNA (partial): TGTGCCAGCAGCTCCTCCGGGGGAGCCCCCGAG.

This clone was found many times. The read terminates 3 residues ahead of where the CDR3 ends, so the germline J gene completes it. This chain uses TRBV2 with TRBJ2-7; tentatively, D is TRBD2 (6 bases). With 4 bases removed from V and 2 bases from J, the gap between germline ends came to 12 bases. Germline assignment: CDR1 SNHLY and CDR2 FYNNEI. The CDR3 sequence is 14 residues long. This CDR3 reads CASSGRGSAYEQYF. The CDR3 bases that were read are TGTGCCAGCAGTGGCCGGGGGTCGGCCTACGAG.

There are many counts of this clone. CDR3 DNA, as far as it was read: TGTGCCAGTAGTCCTCTACCCCAGGATAACTATGGC. It codes for CASSPLPQDNYG. The full CDR3 protein reads CASSPLPQDNYGYTF. The chain links TRBV19 to TRBJ1-2; the D is unclear. With the read ending 3 residues before the CDR3 end, the germline J gene is used to fill in that end. Germline CDR1 is LNHDA and CDR2 is SQIVND (reference sequence). V lost 5 bases, J lost 1 base, and 14 bases lay in between. The CDR3 is 15 residues long.

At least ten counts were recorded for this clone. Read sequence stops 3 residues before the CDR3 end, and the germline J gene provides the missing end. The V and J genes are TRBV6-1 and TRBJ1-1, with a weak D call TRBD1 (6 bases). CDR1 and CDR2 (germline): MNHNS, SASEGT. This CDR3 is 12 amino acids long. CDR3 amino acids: CASSEVDREAFF. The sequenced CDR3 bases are TGTGCCAGCAGTGAAGTCGACAGGGAA.

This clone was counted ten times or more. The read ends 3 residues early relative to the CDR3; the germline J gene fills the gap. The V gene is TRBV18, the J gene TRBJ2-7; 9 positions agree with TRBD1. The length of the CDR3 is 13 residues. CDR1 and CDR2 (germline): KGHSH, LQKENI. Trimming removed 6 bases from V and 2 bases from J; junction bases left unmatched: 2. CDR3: CASSRDRAYEQYF. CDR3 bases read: TGTGCCAGCTCCCGGGACAGGGCCTACGAG.

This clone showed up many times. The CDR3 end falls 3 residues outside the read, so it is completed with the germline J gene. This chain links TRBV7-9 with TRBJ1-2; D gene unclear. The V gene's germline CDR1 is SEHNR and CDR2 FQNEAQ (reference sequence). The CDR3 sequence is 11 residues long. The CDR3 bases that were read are TGTGCCAGCAGCTTAGGCAGAGGC. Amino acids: CASSLGRG. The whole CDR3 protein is CASSLGRGYTF.